The entry below describes one T cell receptor (beta chain). The antigen remains unidentified. Per germline, CDR1 SNHLY and CDR2 FYNNEI. CDR3 length: 19 amino acids. Trimming cost V 7 bases and J 0 bases; bases outside gene matches: 10. This sample stems from a study of blood T cells in healthy people across ages. General study findings and limits: Higher diversity, along with more naive CD4+ cells, distinguished long-lived donors from aged donors.

The second PCR ran about 6 to 12 cycles with a sample-barcoded 5' primer and J-beta primers. TCRdb redid the calling of the 5' RACE reads with MiXCR, one entry per CDR3 protein. Among roughly 930,000 distinct CDR3 sequences, about 44% were seen once, and the ten largest hold around an eighth. The chain has TRBV2 and TRBJ2-1; TRBD2 agrees at 15 bases. The material sequenced was blood. This TCR derives from a young man in good health. CDR3 sequence: CASKKGLAGGSPSYNEQFF. The DNA of the CDR3 is TGTGCCAGCAAGAAGGGACTAGCGGGGGGAAGTCCCTCCTACAATGAGCAGTTCTTC.